This TCR beta chain appears in the sequencing data of a study of cytomegalovirus exposure and HLA in healthy donors. The primer mix had 60 Vbeta and 13 Jbeta primers. The data were produced by immunoSEQ multiplex PCR, yet TCRdb's version contains in-frame clones alone and is incomplete. The profile shows approximately 120,000 clones, about 78% of them singletons. The TCR sequence derives from a man aged 50 to 60 in good health and CMV-seronegative. The sample comprised PBMCs.

CDR3 nucleotide sequence: TGCGCCAGCAGCCAAGATGGCTCCAATGACGAGCAGTACTTC. This gives the protein CASSQDGSNDEQYF. The chain carries TRBV4-3 and TRBJ2-7; D is uncertain. This CDR3 comprises 14 residues. Trimming pared 0 bases from V and 5 bases from J, leaving 11 bases between. The germline gives CDR1 LGHNA, CDR2 YSLEER.